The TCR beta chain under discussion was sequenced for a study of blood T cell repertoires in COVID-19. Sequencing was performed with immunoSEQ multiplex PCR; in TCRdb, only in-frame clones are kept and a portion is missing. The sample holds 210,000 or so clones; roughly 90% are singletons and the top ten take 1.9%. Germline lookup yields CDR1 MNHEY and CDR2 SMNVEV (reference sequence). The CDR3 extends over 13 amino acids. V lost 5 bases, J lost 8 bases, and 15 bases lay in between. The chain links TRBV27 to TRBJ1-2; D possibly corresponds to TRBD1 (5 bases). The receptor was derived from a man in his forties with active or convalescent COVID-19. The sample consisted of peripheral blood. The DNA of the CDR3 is TGTGCCAGCAGTCAAGGGACTTTTAAAGGCTACACCTTC. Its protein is CASSQGTFKGYTF.